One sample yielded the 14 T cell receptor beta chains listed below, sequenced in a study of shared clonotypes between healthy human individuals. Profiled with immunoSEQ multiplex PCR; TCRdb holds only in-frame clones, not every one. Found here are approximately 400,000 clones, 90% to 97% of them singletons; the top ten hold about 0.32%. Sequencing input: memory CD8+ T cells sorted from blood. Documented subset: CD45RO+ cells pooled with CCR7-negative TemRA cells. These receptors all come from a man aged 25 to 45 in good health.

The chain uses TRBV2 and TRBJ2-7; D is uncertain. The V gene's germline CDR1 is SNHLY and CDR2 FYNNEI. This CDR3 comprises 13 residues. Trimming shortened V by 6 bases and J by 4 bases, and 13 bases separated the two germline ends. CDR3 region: CASRRLPRYEQYF. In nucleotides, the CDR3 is TGTGCCAGCAGACGACTCCCTAGATACGAGCAGTACTTC.

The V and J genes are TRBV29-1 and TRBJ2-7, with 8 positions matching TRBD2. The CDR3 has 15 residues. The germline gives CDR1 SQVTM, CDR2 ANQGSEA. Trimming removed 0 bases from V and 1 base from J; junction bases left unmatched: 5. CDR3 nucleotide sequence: TGCAGCGTTGAAGATCGCGGGGGGCGATCCTACGAGCAGTACTTC. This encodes CSVEDRGGRSYEQYF.

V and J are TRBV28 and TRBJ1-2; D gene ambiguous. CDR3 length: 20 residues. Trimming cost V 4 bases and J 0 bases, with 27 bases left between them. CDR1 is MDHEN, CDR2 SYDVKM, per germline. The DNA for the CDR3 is TGTGCCAGCAGTTCCCACACCCCGGGGAGGGAAGGTGGGCCTAACTATGGCTACACCTTC. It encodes CASSSHTPGREGGPNYGYTF.

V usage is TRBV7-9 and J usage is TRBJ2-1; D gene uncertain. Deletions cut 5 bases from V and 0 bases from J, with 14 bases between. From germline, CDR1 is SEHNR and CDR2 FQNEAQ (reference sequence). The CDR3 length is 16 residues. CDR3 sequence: CASSGVRGSSYNEQFF. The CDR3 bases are TGTGCCAGCAGCGGAGTCCGAGGAAGCTCCTACAATGAGCAGTTCTTC.

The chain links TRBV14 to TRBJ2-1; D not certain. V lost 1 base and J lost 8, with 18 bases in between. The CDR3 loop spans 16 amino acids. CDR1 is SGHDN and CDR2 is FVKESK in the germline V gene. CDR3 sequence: CASSQVLPSLGHEQFF. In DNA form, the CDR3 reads TGTGCCAGCAGCCAAGTTCTCCCTAGTCTGGGTCATGAGCAGTTCTTC.

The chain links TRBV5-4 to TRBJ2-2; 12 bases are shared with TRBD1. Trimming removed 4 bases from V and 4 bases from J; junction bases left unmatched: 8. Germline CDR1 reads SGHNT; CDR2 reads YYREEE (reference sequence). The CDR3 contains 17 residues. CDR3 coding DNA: TGTGCCAGCAGCCTAGGGGGACAGGGGGCGCGCACCGGGGAGCTGTTTTTT. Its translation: CASSLGGQGARTGELFF.

The CDR3 loop is CASSGTGGLPGELFF. The DNA for the CDR3 is TGTGCCAGCAGTGGGACAGGGGGCTTACCCGGGGAGCTGTTTTTT. The chain recombines TRBV25-1 with TRBJ2-2; 11 nucleotides agree with TRBD1. The V and J ends lost 4 bases and 6 bases, in that order; junction bases with no gene match: 4. CDR3 length: 15 amino acids. Germline CDR1 reads MGHDK; CDR2 reads SYGVNS.

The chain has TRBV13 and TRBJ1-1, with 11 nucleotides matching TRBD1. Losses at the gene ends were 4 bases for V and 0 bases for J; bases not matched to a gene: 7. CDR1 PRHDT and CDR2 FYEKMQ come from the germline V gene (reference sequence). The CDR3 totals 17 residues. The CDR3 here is CASSSRTGGRMNTEAFF. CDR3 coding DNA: TGTGCCAGCAGCTCTCGGACAGGGGGCCGGATGAACACTGAAGCTTTCTTT.

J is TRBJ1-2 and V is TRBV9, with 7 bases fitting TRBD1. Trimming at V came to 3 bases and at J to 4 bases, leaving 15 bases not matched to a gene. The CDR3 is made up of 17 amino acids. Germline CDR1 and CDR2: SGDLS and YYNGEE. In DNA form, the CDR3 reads TGTGCCAGCAGCGGACTTTCCCGGGACAGTAGCTCCTATGGCTACACCTTC. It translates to CASSGLSRDSSSYGYTF.

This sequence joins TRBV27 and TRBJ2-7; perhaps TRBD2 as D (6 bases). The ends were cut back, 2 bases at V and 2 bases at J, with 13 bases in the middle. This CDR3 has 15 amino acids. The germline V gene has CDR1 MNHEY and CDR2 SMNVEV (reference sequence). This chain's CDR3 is CASSLKGGTAYEQYF. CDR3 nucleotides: TGTGCCAGCAGTTTAAAGGGCGGGACCGCCTACGAGCAGTACTTC.

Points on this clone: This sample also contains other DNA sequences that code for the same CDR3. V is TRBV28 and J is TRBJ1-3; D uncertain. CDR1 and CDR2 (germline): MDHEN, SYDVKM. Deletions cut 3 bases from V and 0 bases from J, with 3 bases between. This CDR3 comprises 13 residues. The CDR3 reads CASSLDSGNTIYF. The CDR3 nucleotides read TGTGCCAGCAGTTTGGACTCTGGAAACACCATATATTTT.

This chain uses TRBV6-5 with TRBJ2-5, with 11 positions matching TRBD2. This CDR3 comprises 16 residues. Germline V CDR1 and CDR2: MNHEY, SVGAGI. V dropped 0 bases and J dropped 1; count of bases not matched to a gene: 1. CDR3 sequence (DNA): TGTGCCAGCAGTTACTCGACTAGCGGGACCCAAGAGACCCAGTACTTC. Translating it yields CASSYSTSGTQETQYF.

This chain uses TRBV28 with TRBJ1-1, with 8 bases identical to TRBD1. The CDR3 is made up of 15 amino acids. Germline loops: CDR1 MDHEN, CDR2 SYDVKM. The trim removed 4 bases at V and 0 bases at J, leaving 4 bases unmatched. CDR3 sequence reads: CASSSDRVMNTEAFF. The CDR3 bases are TGTGCCAGCAGTTCGGACAGGGTGATGAACACTGAAGCTTTCTTT.

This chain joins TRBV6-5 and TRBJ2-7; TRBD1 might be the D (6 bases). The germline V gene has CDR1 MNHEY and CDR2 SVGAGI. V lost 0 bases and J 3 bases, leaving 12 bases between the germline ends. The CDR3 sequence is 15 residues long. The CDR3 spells CASSYSPTGDYEQYF. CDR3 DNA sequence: TGTGCCAGCAGTTACTCGCCGACAGGAGACTACGAGCAGTACTTC.